A selection of T cell receptor beta chains follows, all from one sample in a study of blood T cell repertoires in COVID-19. This table comes from immunoSEQ multiplex PCR, and its TCRdb copy is limited to in-frame clones, with some not included. The data show 490,000 or so clones, around nine tenths seen once. Material: PBMCs or T cells enriched from blood (not recorded which). The receptor source for this set is an older woman who had recovered from COVID-19. Both conserved end residues are trimmed from each CDR3.

CDR3,V,J
ASSLALGGGQETQY,TRBV5-1,TRBJ2-5
ASSPFPPRGGRDTQY,TRBV4-1,TRBJ2-3
ASSDQGNQPQH,TRBV18,TRBJ1-5
ASGGAFTGELF,TRBV10-2,TRBJ2-2
ASYRNTEAF,TRBV25-1,TRBJ1-1
ASSAPRDTGELF,TRBV2,TRBJ2-2
ASSLDRGLIRGYT,TRBV5-4,TRBJ1-2
ASTTGGNSPLH,TRBV6-5,TRBJ1-6
SASGFGEKLF,TRBV20-1,TRBJ1-4
ASSAGQVYGYT,TRBV9,TRBJ1-2
ASSLQGSGGETQY,TRBV5-1,TRBJ2-5
ATSRDPPQGDEKLF,TRBV15,TRBJ1-4
ASSPGTGTYTGELF,TRBV5-6,TRBJ2-2
ASRSTSGGYEQY,TRBV5-1,TRBJ2-7
ASSPLTGIAKNIQY,TRBV18,TRBJ2-4
ASSVWGMNTEAF,TRBV2,TRBJ1-1
ASSGGSLGGRENIQY,TRBV6-1,TRBJ2-4
ASSLRGVGGYT,TRBV28,TRBJ1-2
ASSQRTDRAWN,TRBV7-2,TRBJ2-3
ASSPSPGLSNEQF,TRBV5-4,TRBJ2-1
ASIPGTGGDTEAF,TRBV2,TRBJ1-1
ASSLFSGDGSGNTIY,TRBV5-4,TRBJ1-3
ASSTDRVGSPLH,TRBV11-2,TRBJ1-6
ASRRRQGDYGYT,TRBV6-6,TRBJ1-2
ASSPADSFKNIQY,TRBV18,TRBJ2-4
ASSLAAGTGVTGELF,TRBV7-7,TRBJ2-2
ASSLRPGGGEKLF,TRBV13,TRBJ1-4
ATSDSALAGARNEQF,TRBV24-1,TRBJ2-1
ASSPSGTGSRGNTIY,TRBV5-1,TRBJ1-3
AIAALRDYGYT,TRBV10-3,TRBJ1-2
ASRGPGGRGEKLF,TRBV6-5,TRBJ1-4
ASSRGTAYNEKLF,TRBV18,TRBJ1-4
ASSDPGGSHSGANVLT,TRBV6-1,TRBJ2-6
ASSPQGAYGYT,TRBV5-1,TRBJ1-2
ATSGDVGQGRRGDYGYT,TRBV24-1,TRBJ1-2
ASSRTRSNQPQH,TRBV2,TRBJ1-5
ASSPLPNYDRVDYNEQF,TRBV5-6,TRBJ2-1
ASSYTGANYGYT,TRBV6-6,TRBJ1-2
SVGGGGTEAF,TRBV29-1,TRBJ1-1
AQKRQGHGELF,TRBV21-1,TRBJ2-2
ASSQVWFEGGREDYGYT,TRBV4-1,TRBJ1-2
ASSQGQGGNQPQH,TRBV3-1/TRBV3-2,TRBJ1-5
ATSDFVGQGDLYEQF,TRBV24-1,TRBJ2-1
ASSHGLAYQETQY,TRBV7-7,TRBJ2-5
ATASGTSVYEQY,TRBV6-5,TRBJ2-7
ASSQTATNYGYT,TRBV4-1,TRBJ1-2
ASSYSVGVVADTQY,TRBV6-5,TRBJ2-3
ASSSSGDNEQF,TRBV19,TRBJ2-1
ASSLFGLAGSTDTQY,TRBV27,TRBJ2-3
ASGRSAGEKLF,TRBV12-5,TRBJ1-4
ASSLIQGVGTQY,TRBV27,TRBJ2-3
ATSRERTANQPQH,TRBV15,TRBJ1-5
ASSFSWDRARSPLH,TRBV7-8,TRBJ1-6
ASSRGRTEAF,TRBV5-6,TRBJ1-1
ASSNRDSYNEQF,TRBV10-2,TRBJ2-1
ASSFSGAASPLH,TRBV13,TRBJ1-6